This is a list of T cell receptor beta chains from one sample in a study of coeliac disease. Assay: immunoSEQ multiplex PCR; the TCRdb copy retains only in-frame clones and omits some. The repertoire holds 1,500 to 2,000 clones, with around 70% as singletons. Sequenced: lymphocytes from the gut lamina propria. The receptors come from a human donor without celiac disease. CDR3s include the opening cysteine and the closing phenylalanine or tryptophan. A D gene is named only where the DNA matches it firmly. Clone size is shown for a subset of rows, as once, few, many or a class of expanded clone.

D,size,J,V,CDR3,DNA
.,.,TRBJ2-3,TRBV19,CASRQSTDTQYF,TGTGCCAGTCGACAGAGCACAGATACGCAGTATTTT
TRBD2,.,TRBJ2-3,TRBV6-4,CASSEAGLTTDTQYF,TGTGCCAGCAGTGAAGCGGGATTAACAACAGATACGCAGTATTTT
TRBD1,.,TRBJ2-5,TRBV9,CASSARPTGYQETQYF,TGTGCCAGCAGCGCCCGCCCGACAGGGTACCAAGAGACCCAGTACTTC
.,few,TRBJ2-1,TRBV30,CAWNLGTRQGEQFF,TGTGCCTGGAACCTAGGGACTCGACAGGGTGAGCAGTTCTTC
.,few,TRBJ1-2,TRBV27,CASSQGGEGYYGYTF,TGTGCCAGCAGTCAAGGGGGGGAGGGTTATTATGGCTACACCTTC
.,.,TRBJ1-5,TRBV30,CAWSSDGDQPQHF,TGTGCCTGGAGTTCGGACGGGGATCAGCCCCAGCATTTT
TRBD1,.,TRBJ1-2,TRBV7-8,CASSLHPPGQGGVGYTF,TGTGCCAGCAGCCTCCATCCCCCGGGACAGGGCGGGGTTGGCTACACCTTC
TRBD1,.,TRBJ1-5,TRBV6-5,CASSWDRLQPQHF,TGTGCCAGCAGTTGGGACAGATTACAGCCCCAGCATTTT
.,.,TRBJ1-1,TRBV5-1,CASSPLDSVANTEAFF,TGCGCCAGCAGCCCCCTGGACAGCGTAGCCAACACTGAAGCTTTCTTT
TRBD1,.,TRBJ1-5,TRBV5-6,CASSLFRTGGPNQPQHF,TGTGCCAGCAGCTTATTCAGGACAGGGGGCCCCAATCAGCCCCAGCATTTT
TRBD2,.,TRBJ2-1,TRBV28,CASSFRTSGYNEQFF,TGTGCCAGCAGTTTTAGGACTAGTGGTTACAATGAGCAGTTCTTC
TRBD1,.,TRBJ2-3,TRBV7-9,CASSSGTGGTDTQYF,TGTGCCAGCAGCTCCGGGACAGGGGGCACAGATACGCAGTATTTT
.,.,TRBJ2-3,TRBV15,CATSRGDISSTDTQYF,TGTGCCACCAGCAGAGGGGACATCTCTAGCACAGATACGCAGTATTTT
TRBD2,once,TRBJ2-1,TRBV4-2,CASSPLAGGNRGNEQFF,TGTGCCAGCAGCCCATTAGCGGGCGGCAACCGGGGCAATGAGCAGTTCTTC
TRBD2,.,TRBJ2-3,TRBV7-2,CASTLLAGVTDTQYF,TGTGCCAGCACCCTTCTAGCGGGAGTGACAGATACGCAGTATTTT
TRBD1,.,TRBJ1-1,TRBV7-3,CASSPYGQGAWDTEAFF,TGTGCCAGCAGCCCATACGGACAGGGGGCATGGGACACTGAAGCTTTCTTT
TRBD1,.,TRBJ1-2,TRBV5-4,CASSPDGGGAGDGYTF,TGTGCCAGCAGCCCGGATGGAGGGGGCGCAGGTGATGGCTACACCTTC
.,.,TRBJ2-4,TRBV21-1,CASSTQPGLAGGENIQYF,TGTGCCAGCAGCACCCAACCAGGACTAGCGGGAGGAGAAAACATTCAGTACTTC
TRBD2,.,TRBJ2-3,TRBV10-3,CAISDLGLGYTQYF,TGTGCCATCAGTGACCTAGGACTAGGATATACGCAGTATTTT
.,few,TRBJ2-7,TRBV7-2,CASSGGRSYEQYF,TGTGCCAGCAGTGGGGGGAGGTCCTACGAGCAGTACTTC
TRBD2,.,TRBJ2-3,TRBV2,CATKREGPGDTQYF,TGTGCCACGAAGCGGGAGGGCCCCGGAGATACGCAGTATTTT
TRBD2,.,TRBJ2-1,TRBV6-1,CASRAGPINEQFF,TGTGCCAGCAGAGCGGGACCCATCAATGAGCAGTTCTTC
.,.,TRBJ2-7,TRBV7-2,CASSLHRVSYEQYF,TGTGCCAGCAGCTTACACCGGGTCTCCTACGAGCAGTACTTC
TRBD1,few,TRBJ1-1,TRBV9,CASRGQEMNTEAFF,TGTGCCAGCAGAGGACAGGAGATGAACACTGAAGCTTTCTTT
.,.,TRBJ2-1,TRBV19,CVSSIDHPGLNEQFF,TGTGTCAGTAGTATAGATCACCCCGGGTTAAATGAGCAGTTCTTC
TRBD2,few,TRBJ2-1,TRBV11-1,CASSYGTSGRLHEQFF,TGTGCCAGCAGCTACGGGACTAGCGGGAGGTTGCATGAGCAGTTCTTC
.,.,TRBJ1-2,TRBV30,CACTGSPSSAKRGGYTF,TGTGCCTGTACCGGCAGCCCCAGCAGCGCTAAGAGAGGAGGCTACACCTTC
.,.,TRBJ1-4,TRBV15,CATSPMRGNEKLFF,TGTGCCACCAGCCCGATGAGAGGAAATGAAAAACTGTTTTTT
TRBD2,.,TRBJ2-3,TRBV5-1,CASSLRGLAADTQYF,TGCGCCAGCAGCTTGAGGGGACTAGCGGCGGATACGCAGTATTTT